This T cell receptor beta chain emerged from a study of STAT5B mutations in CD4+ large granular lymphocyte leukemia. Method: immunoSEQ multiplex PCR; TCRdb's copy keeps in-frame clones and lacks some. The sample records some 40,000 clones, roughly 80% being singletons. Deletions cut 0 bases from V and 4 bases from J, with 7 bases between. CDR3 length: 14 residues. Germline CDR1 reads MNHEY; CDR2 reads SVGAGI. The TCR originated in a human donor in good health. The sample was CD4+ T cells from blood buffy coats. The J gene is TRBJ1-5, the V gene TRBV6-5; D unresolved. In DNA form, the CDR3 reads TGTGCCAGCAGTTACTCCTCGGGGAATCAGCCCCAGCATTTT. Its translation: CASSYSSGNQPQHF.